What follows describes a single TCR beta chain. The data derive from a study of technical replicates of blood from a handful of donors. CDR1 MDHEN and CDR2 SYDVKM come from the germline V gene. Deletions cut 3 bases from V and 5 bases from J, with 13 bases between. The length of the CDR3 is 14 residues. Profiled with immunoSEQ multiplex PCR; TCRdb holds only in-frame clones, not every one. The sample includes fewer than 75,000 clones, just over 90% of them seen just once. This receptor was identified in a human donor in good health. This rearrangement joins TRBV28 to TRBJ1-2; D is uncertain. The sequencing input was T cells isolated from PBMCs. This CDR3 is CASSLAIGRYGYTF. In DNA form, the CDR3 reads TGTGCCAGCAGTTTGGCAATAGGGAGATATGGCTACACCTTC.